A single TCR beta chain is shown here with its context. This sample is part of a study of blood T cell repertoires in COVID-19. TCRdb keeps only in-frame clones here, not all; method: immunoSEQ multiplex PCR. The repertoire includes around 60,000 clones, around four fifths of them detected once, and roughly 5.5% sits in the top ten. Trimming removed 0 bases from V and 1 base from J; junction bases left unmatched: 4. CDR3 length: 17 residues. Per the germline V gene, CDR1 is SGHRS and CDR2 is YFSETQ. Sample: peripheral blood. This receptor was identified in a man aged 65 to 85 with acute or convalescent COVID-19. V usage is TRBV5-1 and J usage is TRBJ2-2; the match to TRBD1 covers 9 bases. The CDR3 DNA sequence: TGCGCCAGCAGCTTGGAAACAGGGGGCGGGAACACCGGGGAGCTGTTTTTT. It yields the protein CASSLETGGGNTGELFF.